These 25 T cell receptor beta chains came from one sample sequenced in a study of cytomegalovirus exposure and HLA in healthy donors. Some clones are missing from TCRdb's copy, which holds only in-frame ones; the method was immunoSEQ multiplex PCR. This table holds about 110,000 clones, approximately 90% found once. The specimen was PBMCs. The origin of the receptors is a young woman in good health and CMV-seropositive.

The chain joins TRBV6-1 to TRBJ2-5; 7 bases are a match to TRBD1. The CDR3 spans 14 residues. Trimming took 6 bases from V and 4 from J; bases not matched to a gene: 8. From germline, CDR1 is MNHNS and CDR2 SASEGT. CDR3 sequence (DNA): TGTGCCAGCAGCTTGGGACAGTGGGGAGAGACCCAGTACTTC. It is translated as CASSLGQWGETQYF.

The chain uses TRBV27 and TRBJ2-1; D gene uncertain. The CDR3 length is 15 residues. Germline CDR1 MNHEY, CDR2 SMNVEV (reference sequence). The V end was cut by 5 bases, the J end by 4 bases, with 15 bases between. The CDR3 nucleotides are TGTGCCAGCAGTCTAACCCAAAGTACTTACAATGAGCAGTTCTTC. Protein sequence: CASSLTQSTYNEQFF.

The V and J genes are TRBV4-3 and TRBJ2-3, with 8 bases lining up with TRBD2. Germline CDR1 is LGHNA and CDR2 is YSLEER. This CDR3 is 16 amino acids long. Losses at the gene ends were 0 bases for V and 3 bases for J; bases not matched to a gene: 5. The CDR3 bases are TGCGCCAGCAGCCAAGAAAGCGGGAGCAGGACAGATACGCAGTATTTT. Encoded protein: CASSQESGSRTDTQYF.

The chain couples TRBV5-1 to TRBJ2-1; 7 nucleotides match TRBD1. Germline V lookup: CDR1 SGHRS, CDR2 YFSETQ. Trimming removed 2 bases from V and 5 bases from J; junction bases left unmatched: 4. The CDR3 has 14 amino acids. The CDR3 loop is CASSFRDSHNEQFF. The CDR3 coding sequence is TGCGCCAGCAGCTTCCGGGACAGCCACAATGAGCAGTTCTTC.

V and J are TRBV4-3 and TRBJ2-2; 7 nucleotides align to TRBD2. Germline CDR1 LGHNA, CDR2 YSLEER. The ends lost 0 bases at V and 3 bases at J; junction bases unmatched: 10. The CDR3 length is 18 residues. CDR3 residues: CASSQDLRQRGYTGELFF. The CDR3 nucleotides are TGCGCCAGCAGCCAAGATCTCCGACAGCGGGGCTACACCGGGGAGCTGTTTTTT.

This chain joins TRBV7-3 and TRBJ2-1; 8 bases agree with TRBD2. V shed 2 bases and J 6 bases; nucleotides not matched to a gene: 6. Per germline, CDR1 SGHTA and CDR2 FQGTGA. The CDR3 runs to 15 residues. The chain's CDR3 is CASSLGREAGNEQFF. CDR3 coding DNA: TGTGCCAGCAGCTTAGGGCGGGAGGCGGGCAATGAGCAGTTCTTC.

The DNA of the CDR3 is TGTGCCAGCAGCGTCACTAGCGGGAGTATCTATGAGCAGTTCTTC. This encodes CASSVTSGSIYEQFF. The V call is TRBV9, the J call TRBJ2-1, with 11 bases lining up with TRBD2. Looked up from germline, CDR1 is SGDLS and CDR2 is YYNGEE. This CDR3 region has 15 residues. J gave up 8 bases and V 2 bases, and 6 bases lay outside the gene matches.

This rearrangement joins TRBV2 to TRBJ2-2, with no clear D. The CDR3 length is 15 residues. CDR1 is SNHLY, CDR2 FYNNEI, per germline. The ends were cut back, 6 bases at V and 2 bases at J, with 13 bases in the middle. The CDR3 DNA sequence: TGTGCCAGCAGCCCTTTGACATCTAACACCGGGGAGCTGTTTTTT. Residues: CASSPLTSNTGELFF.

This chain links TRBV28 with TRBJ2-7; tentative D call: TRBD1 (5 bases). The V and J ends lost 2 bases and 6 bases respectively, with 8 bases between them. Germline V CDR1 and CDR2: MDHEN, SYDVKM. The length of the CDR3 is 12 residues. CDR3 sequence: CASSLPQGEQYF. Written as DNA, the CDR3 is TGTGCCAGCAGTTTACCGCAGGGCGAGCAGTACTTC.

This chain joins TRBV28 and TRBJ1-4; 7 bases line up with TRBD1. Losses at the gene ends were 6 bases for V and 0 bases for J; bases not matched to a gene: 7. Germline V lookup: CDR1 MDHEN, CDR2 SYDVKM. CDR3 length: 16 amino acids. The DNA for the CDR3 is TGTGCCAGCAGCCCAGGGGGGCCGCCAACTAATGAAAAACTGTTTTTT. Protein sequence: CASSPGGPPTNEKLFF.

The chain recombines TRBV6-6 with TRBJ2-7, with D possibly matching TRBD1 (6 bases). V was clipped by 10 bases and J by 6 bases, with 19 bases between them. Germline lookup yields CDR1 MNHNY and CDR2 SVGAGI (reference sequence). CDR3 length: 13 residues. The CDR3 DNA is TGTGCCACCAAACCAACAGGGTCTGGCGAGCAGTACTTC. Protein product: CATKPTGSGEQYF.

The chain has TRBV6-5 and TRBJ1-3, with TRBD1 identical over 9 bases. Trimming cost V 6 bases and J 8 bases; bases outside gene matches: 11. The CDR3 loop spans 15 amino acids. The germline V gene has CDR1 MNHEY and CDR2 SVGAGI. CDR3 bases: TGTGCCAGCAGCTCTGGACAGGGGTGGGGGGACACCATATATTTT. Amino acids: CASSSGQGWGDTIYF.

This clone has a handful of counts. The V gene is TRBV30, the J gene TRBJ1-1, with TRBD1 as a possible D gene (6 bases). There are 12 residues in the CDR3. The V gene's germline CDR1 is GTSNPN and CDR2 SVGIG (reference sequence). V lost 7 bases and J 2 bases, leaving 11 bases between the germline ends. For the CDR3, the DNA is TGTGCCTTAGCAGGGACAAACACTGAAGCTTTCTTT. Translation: CALAGTNTEAFF.

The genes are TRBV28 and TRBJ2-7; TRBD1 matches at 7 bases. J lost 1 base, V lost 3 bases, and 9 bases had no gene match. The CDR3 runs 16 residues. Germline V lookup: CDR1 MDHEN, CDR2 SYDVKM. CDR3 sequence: CASSFRDSAPSYEQYF. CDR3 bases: TGTGCCAGCAGTTTCCGGGACAGCGCACCTTCCTACGAGCAGTACTTC.

CDR3 amino acids: CASSPAVDSRGEKLFF. The CDR3 bases are TGTGCCAGCAGCCCGGCGGTTGACAGCCGTGGCGAAAAACTGTTTTTT. The V gene is TRBV5-8, the J gene TRBJ1-4; TRBD1 might be the D (5 bases). Germline CDR1 SGHTS, CDR2 YDEGEE. This CDR3 has 16 residues. With 4 bases removed from V and 8 bases from J, the gap between germline ends came to 21 bases. The full variable domain, with the rest looked up from reference TRBV5-8 and TRBJ1-4, is EAGVTQSPTHLIKTRGQQATLRCSPISGHTSVYWYQQALGLGLQFLLWYDEGEERNRGNFPPRFSGRQFPNYSSELNVNALELEDSALYLCASSPAVDSRGEKLFFGSGTQLSVL.

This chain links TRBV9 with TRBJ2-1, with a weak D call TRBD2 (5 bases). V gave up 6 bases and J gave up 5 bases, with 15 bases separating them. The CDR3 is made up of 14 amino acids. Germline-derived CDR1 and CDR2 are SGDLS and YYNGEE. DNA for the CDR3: TGTGCCAGCAACCCCGGAGGCTACCACAATGAGCAGTTCTTC. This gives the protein CASNPGGYHNEQFF. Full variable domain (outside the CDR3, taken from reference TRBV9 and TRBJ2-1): DSGVTQTPKHLITATGQRVTLRCSPRSGDLSVYWYQQSLDQGLQFLIQYYNGEERAKGNILERFSAQQFPDLHSELNLSSLELGDSALYFCASNPGGYHNEQFFGPGTRLTVL.

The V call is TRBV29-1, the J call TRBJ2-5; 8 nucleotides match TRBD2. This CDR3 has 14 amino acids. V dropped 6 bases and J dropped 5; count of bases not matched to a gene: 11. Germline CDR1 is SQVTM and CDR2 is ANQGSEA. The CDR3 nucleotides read TGCAGCGTGGCACACGGGGGGGCTCGGGAGACCCAGTACTTC. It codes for CSVAHGGARETQYF.

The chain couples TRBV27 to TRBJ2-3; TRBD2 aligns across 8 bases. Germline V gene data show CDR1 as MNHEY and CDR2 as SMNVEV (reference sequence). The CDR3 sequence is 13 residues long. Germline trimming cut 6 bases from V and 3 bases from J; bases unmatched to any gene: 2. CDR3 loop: CASRTSVTDTQYF. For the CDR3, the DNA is TGTGCCAGCAGGACTAGCGTTACAGATACGCAGTATTTT.

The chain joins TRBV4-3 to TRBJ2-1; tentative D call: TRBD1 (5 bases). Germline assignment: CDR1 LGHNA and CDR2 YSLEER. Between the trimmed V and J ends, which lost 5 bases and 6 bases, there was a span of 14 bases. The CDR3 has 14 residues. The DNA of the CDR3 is TGCGCCAGCAGCGAGTCAGACAGCCCCAATGAGCAGTTCTTC. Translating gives CASSESDSPNEQFF.

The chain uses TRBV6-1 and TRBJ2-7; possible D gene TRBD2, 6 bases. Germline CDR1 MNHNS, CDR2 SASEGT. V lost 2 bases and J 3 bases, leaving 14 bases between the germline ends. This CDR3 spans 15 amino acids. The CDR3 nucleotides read TGTGCCAGCAGTGAAAGGTCAGGACTAAACTACGAGCAGTACTTC. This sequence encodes CASSERSGLNYEQYF.

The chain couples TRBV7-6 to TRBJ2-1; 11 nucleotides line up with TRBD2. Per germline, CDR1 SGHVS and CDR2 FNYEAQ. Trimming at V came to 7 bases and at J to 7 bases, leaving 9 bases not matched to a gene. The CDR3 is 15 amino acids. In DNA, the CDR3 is TGTGCCAGCACCGACTGGAGACTAGCGGGGAATGAGCAGTTCTTC. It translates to CASTDWRLAGNEQFF.

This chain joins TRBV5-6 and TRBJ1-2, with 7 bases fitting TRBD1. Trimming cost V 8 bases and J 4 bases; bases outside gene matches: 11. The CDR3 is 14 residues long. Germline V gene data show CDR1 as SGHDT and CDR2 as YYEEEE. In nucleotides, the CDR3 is TGTGCCAGTAACAGGGGAGCTTCTTTCTATGGCTACACCTTC. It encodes CASNRGASFYGYTF.

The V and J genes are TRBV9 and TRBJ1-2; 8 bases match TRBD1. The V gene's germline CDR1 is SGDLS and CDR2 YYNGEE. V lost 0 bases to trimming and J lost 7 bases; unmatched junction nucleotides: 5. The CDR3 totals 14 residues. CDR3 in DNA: TGTGCCAGCAGCGTAGACAGGGGGGGTGTTGGCTACACCTTC. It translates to CASSVDRGGVGYTF. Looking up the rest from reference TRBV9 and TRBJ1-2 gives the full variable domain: DSGVTQTPKHLITATGQRVTLRCSPRSGDLSVYWYQQSLDQGLQFLIQYYNGEERAKGNILERFSAQQFPDLHSELNLSSLELGDSALYFCASSVDRGGVGYTFGSGTRLTVV.

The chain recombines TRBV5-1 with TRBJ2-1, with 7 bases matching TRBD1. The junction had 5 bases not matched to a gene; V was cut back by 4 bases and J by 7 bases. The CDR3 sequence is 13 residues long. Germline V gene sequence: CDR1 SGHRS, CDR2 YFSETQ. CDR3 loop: CASSHLQGNEQFF. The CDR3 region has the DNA TGCGCCAGCAGCCACCTACAGGGGAATGAGCAGTTCTTC.

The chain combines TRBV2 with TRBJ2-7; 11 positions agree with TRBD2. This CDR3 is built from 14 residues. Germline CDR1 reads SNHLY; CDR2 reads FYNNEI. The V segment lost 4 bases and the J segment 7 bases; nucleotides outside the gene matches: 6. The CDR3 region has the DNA TGTGCCAGCAGTGGACTAGCGGGATTTGGGGAGCAGTACTTC. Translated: CASSGLAGFGEQYF.